The rows below give T cell receptor beta chains drawn from one sample of a study of T cell repertoires in cytomegalovirus infection. In TCRdb, the reads were re-called with MiXCR into one record per CDR3 protein. The profile shows roughly 200,000 distinct CDR3 sequences, about 15% of them singletons. The sequencing sample was made of CD8+ T cells from PBMCs. These receptors were obtained from a human donor in good health (CMV status not recorded). Some clones in this sample may be carry-over from other donors' samples. Both conserved end residues are part of each CDR3. Fields, in order: D gene, V gene, clone size, J gene, CDR3 protein, CDR3 DNA. A D gene is named only where the DNA matches it firmly. Clone size appears in some rows only: once, few, many, or a class for an expanded clone.

>-|TRBV6-2/TRBV6-3|few|TRBJ2-7
CASTPELSYEQYF
TGTGCCAGCACCCCGGAGTTGTCCTACGAGCAGTACTTC
>-|TRBV20-1|few|TRBJ1-1
CSARDLGALPQMVNTEAFF
TGCAGTGCTAGAGATCTAGGGGCGCTACCCCAGATGGTGAACACTGAAGCTTTCTTT
>-|TRBV7-9|-|TRBJ1-2
CASSSGARYGYTF
TGTGCCAGCAGCTCGGGCGCACGATATGGCTACACCTTC
>-|TRBV28|few|TRBJ2-3
CASSLYGLLQGTDTQYF
TGTGCCAGCAGTTTATACGGACTCCTCCAGGGCACAGATACGCAGTATTTT
>-|TRBV12-3/TRBV12-4|few|TRBJ1-2
CAILEGANYGYTF
TGTGCCATCCTTGAGGGGGCTAACTATGGCTACACCTTC
>-|TRBV6-2/TRBV6-3|-|TRBJ2-7
CASSYIRGHSYEQYF
TGTGCCAGCAGTTACATACGGGGGCACTCCTACGAGCAGTACTTC
>-|TRBV7-2|few|TRBJ2-1
CASSYWGFEQFF
TGTGCCAGCAGCTATTGGGGTTTTGAGCAGTTCTTC
>TRBD1|TRBV6-2/TRBV6-3|-|TRBJ1-1
CASSPRQGVYTEAFF
TGTGCCAGCAGTCCCCGACAGGGTGTTTACACTGAAGCTTTCTTT
>-|TRBV6-6|few|TRBJ1-1
CASGQIMNTEAFF
TGTGCCTCAGGACAGATCATGAACACTGAAGCTTTCTTT
>-|TRBV7-8|-|TRBJ1-5
CASSQGRAQNQPQHF
TGTGCCAGCAGCCAGGGCAGGGCCCAGAATCAGCCCCAGCATTTT
>-|TRBV7-6|-|TRBJ2-5
CASSSPRGLETQYF
TGTGCCAGCAGCTCGCCACGGGGGCTCGAGACCCAGTACTTC
>TRBD1|TRBV6-2/TRBV6-3|few|TRBJ2-7
CASSGQGPLSYEQYF
TGTGCCAGCAGTGGACAGGGACCACTCTCCTACGAGCAGTACTTC
>TRBD2|TRBV7-9|-|TRBJ2-5
CASSSPLSGTSGVVETQYF
TGTGCCAGCAGCTCCCCCCTATCCGGGACTAGCGGGGTCGTCGAGACCCAGTACTTC
>-|TRBV7-3|-|TRBJ1-4
CASSFGGEEKLFF
TGTGCCAGCAGTTTTGGGGGGGAAGAAAAACTGTTTTTT
>-|TRBV5-6|few|TRBJ2-7
CASSTDRLLFYEQYF
TGTGCCAGCAGCACGGACAGACTCCTGTTCTACGAGCAGTACTTC
>TRBD2|TRBV7-2|-|TRBJ2-3
CASSLAFYGGLADTQYF
TGTGCCAGCAGCTTAGCGTTTTACGGGGGGTTGGCAGATACGCAGTATTTT
>-|TRBV4-3|-|TRBJ1-2
CASSQRRLTNYGYTF
TGCGCCAGCAGCCAGAGACGGCTTACTAACTATGGCTACACCTTC
>-|TRBV6-2/TRBV6-3|-|TRBJ2-5
CATSVRLGETQYF
TGTGCCACCTCCGTTCGCCTAGGGGAGACCCAGTACTTC
>-|TRBV28|few|TRBJ2-7
CASSFSGTPYEQYF
TGTGCCAGCAGTTTTTCAGGGACTCCCTACGAGCAGTACTTC
>TRBD1|TRBV7-2|-|TRBJ1-1
CASSLGIGTGANTEAFF
TGTGCCAGCAGCTTAGGTATTGGGACAGGGGCGAACACTGAAGCTTTCTTT
>-|TRBV29-1|-|TRBJ2-2
CSVDLRGANTGELFF
TGCAGCGTTGATCTTAGGGGCGCGAACACCGGGGAGCTGTTTTTT
>TRBD1|TRBV20-1|few|TRBJ2-7
CSALERGGRLAEQYF
TGCAGTGCCCTCGAAAGAGGGGGCCGTTTGGCCGAGCAGTACTTC
>-|TRBV4-1|few|TRBJ1-1
CASSQDQGGEAFF
TGCGCCAGCAGCCAAGATCAAGGAGGTGAAGCTTTCTTT
>-|TRBV6-6|-|TRBJ2-7
CASSSLMGGAFTYEQYF
TGTGCCAGCAGTTCCCTGATGGGGGGCGCTTTCACCTACGAGCAGTACTTC
>-|TRBV6-6|-|TRBJ1-1
CASINRARDTEAFF
TGTGCCAGCATTAACAGAGCCCGGGACACTGAAGCTTTCTTT
>TRBD1|TRBV15|-|TRBJ1-1
CATSRDGTVNTEAFF
TGTGCCACCAGCAGAGACGGGACAGTGAACACTGAAGCTTTCTTT
>-|TRBV3-1|-|TRBJ1-5
CASSQARGGNQPQHF
TGTGCCAGCAGCCAAGCGAGGGGAGGGAATCAGCCCCAGCATTTT
>-|TRBV7-2|many|TRBJ2-1
CASSLGSANEQFF
TGTGCCAGCAGCTTAGGGTCGGCGAATGAGCAGTTCTTC
>TRBD1|TRBV7-8|few|TRBJ1-6
CASRQQAGQVNSPLHF
TGTGCCAGCAGACAACAGGCGGGACAGGTGAATTCACCCCTCCACTTT
>-|TRBV7-9|few|TRBJ2-1
CASSFRDWGGYEQFF
TGTGCCAGCAGCTTCCGGGACTGGGGTGGGTATGAGCAGTTCTTC
>TRBD1|TRBV7-4|few|TRBJ1-1
CASSSGQGIPEAFF
TGTGCCAGCAGCTCGGGACAGGGCATCCCTGAAGCTTTCTTT
>-|TRBV6-1|few|TRBJ2-5
CASSEEVQGETQYF
TGTGCCAGCAGTGAAGAGGTCCAAGGGGAGACCCAGTACTTC
>-|TRBV28|-|TRBJ1-2
CASTLPPPSGTVGYTF
TGTGCCAGCACTCTGCCTCCCCCGAGCGGCACCGTTGGCTACACCTTC
>-|TRBV10-3|-|TRBJ2-1
CAISESWAGNEQFF
TGTGCCATCAGTGAGTCGTGGGCGGGGAATGAGCAGTTCTTC
>TRBD1|TRBV28|-|TRBJ2-3
CASSIWLTGEPSTDTQYF
TGTGCCAGCAGTATCTGGCTGACAGGGGAACCTAGCACAGATACGCAGTATTTT
>-|TRBV28|few|TRBJ2-7
CASSLASWYEQYF
TGTGCCAGCAGTTTGGCTAGTTGGTACGAGCAGTACTTC
>-|TRBV6-6|many|TRBJ2-1
CASSIGGSGNEQFF
TGTGCCAGCAGCATCGGGGGTTCCGGCAATGAGCAGTTCTTC
>-|TRBV12-3/TRBV12-4|-|TRBJ2-7
CASSLGASEPYF
TGTGCCAGCAGTTTAGGAGCCTCCGAGCCGTACTTC
>TRBD1|TRBV7-9|few|TRBJ2-7
CASSPRTGRNEQYF
TGTGCCAGCAGCCCTCGGACAGGGAGGAACGAGCAGTACTTC
>-|TRBV12-3/TRBV12-4|-|TRBJ2-2
CASAMPTLSRTGELFF
TGTGCCAGCGCAATGCCAACCTTGAGTAGGACCGGGGAGCTGTTTTTT